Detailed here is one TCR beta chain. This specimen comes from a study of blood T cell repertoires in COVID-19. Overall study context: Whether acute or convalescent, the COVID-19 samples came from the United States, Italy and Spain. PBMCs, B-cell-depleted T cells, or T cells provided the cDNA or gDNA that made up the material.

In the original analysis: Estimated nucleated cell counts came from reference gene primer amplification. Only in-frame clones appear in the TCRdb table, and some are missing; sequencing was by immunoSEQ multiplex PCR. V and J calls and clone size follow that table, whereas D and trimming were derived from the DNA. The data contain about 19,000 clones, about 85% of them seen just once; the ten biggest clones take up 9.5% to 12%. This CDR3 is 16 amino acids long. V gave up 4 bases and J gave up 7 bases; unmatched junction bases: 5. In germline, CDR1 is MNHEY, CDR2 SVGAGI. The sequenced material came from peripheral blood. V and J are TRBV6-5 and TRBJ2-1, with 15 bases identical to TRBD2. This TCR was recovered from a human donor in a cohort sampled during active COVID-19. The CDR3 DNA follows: TGTGCCAGCAGTTGGACAGGACTAGCGGGAGGGAATGAGCAGTTCTTC. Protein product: CASSWTGLAGGNEQFF.